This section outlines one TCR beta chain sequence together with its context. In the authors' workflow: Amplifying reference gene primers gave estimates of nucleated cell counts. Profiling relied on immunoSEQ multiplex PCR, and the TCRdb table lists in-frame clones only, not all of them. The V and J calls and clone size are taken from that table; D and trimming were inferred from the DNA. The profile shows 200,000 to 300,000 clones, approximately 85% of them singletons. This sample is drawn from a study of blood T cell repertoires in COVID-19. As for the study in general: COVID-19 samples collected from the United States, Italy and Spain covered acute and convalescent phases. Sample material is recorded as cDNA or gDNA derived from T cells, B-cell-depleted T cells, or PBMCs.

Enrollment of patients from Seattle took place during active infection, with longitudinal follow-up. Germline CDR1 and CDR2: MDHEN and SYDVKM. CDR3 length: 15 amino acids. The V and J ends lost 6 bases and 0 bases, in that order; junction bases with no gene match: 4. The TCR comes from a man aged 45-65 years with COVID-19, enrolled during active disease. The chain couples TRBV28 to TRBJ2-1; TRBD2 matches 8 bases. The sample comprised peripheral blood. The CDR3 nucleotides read TGTGCCAGCAGGTTAGCGGGGATCTCCTACAATGAGCAGTTCTTC. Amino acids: CASRLAGISYNEQFF.